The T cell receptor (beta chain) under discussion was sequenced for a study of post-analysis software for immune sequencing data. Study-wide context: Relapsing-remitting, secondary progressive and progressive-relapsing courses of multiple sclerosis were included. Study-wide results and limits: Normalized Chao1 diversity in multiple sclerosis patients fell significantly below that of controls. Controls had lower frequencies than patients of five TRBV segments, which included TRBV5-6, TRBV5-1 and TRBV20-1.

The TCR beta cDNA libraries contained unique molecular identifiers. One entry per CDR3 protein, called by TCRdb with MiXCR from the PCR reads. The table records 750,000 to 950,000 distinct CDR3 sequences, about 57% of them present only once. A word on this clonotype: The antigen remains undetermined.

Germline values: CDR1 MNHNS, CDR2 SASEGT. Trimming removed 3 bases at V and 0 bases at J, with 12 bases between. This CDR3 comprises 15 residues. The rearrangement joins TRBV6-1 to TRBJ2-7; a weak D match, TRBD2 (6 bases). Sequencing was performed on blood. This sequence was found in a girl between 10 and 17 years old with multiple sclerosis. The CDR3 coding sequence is TGTGCCAGCAGTGATTTGGCGGGGAGCTCCTACGAGCAGTACTTC. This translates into CASSDLAGSSYEQYF.